Below, 25 T cell receptor gamma chains from the same sample are listed, as sequenced in a study of Vδ1+ human thymocytes. Sequences come from RNA converted to cDNA by reverse transcription. Pooled V-gene forward primers with one constant-region reverse primer generated the CDR3 amplicons by multiplex PCR. TCRdb re-called the multiplex PCR reads through CATT. The data contain about 36,000 gamma-chain clones, over 20% of them singletons. Findings of the study overall: In the thymus, TRG and TRD repertoires looked highly polyclonal with Gaussian CDR3 lengths.

These receptors are not linked to any known antigen. The sample was Vdelta1+ gamma-delta thymocytes from the thymus. Subset of the sample: FACS-sorted CD3+ TCRalphabeta- TCRVdelta1+ TCRVdelta2- thymocytes. The receptors derive from a girl under two years old who had congenital heart surgery.

On this clone: One end of the junction fails to match germline, which may point to a read error. The chain combines TRGV3 with TRGJP2. The CDR3 has 17 residues. Germline V gene sequence: CDR1 VTNTFY, CDR2 YDVSTARD (reference sequence). The CDR3, as DNA: TGCGCCACCTGGGACGGGAGGGACGGGGATAGTGATTGGATCAAGACGTTT. This sequence encodes CATWDGRDGDSDWIKTF.

This clone was counted between two and nine times. This CDR3 is also generated by other DNA sequences in the sample. This chain joins TRGV9 and TRGJ1 or TRGJ2. The CDR3 covers 11 residues. The V segment lost 0 bases and the J segment 12 bases; nucleotides outside the gene matches: 5. Germline V gene sequence: CDR1 GITISATS, CDR2 ISYDGTV (reference sequence). Here the CDR3 reads CALWEVSGKLF. CDR3 nucleotide sequence: TGTGCCTTGTGGGAGGTGTCAGGGAAACTCTTT.

For this clone: The sample has other DNA sequences that encode this CDR3 too. This sequence joins TRGV3 and TRGJ1 or TRGJ2. The CDR3 is 14 residues long. The V gene's germline CDR1 is VTNTFY and CDR2 YDVSTARD (reference sequence). Trimming removed 0 bases from V and 6 bases from J; junction bases left unmatched: 8. As DNA, the CDR3 is TGTGCCACCTGGGACAGGCCCGGCGCTTATAAGAAACTCTTT. Protein: CATWDRPGAYKKLF.

This sequence joins TRGV4 and TRGJ1 or TRGJ2. The CDR3 sequence is 12 residues long. V was pared by 4 bases and J by 5 bases, with 5 bases of the junction left unmatched. Germline V gene lookup returns CDR1 EGSTGY and CDR2 YDSYTSSV. The CDR3 reads CATWELNYKKLF. Here the CDR3 DNA reads TGTGCCACCTGGGAACTAAATTATAAGAAACTCTTT.

The sample holds a few counts of this clone. V usage is TRGV8 and J usage is TRGJ1 or TRGJ2. Per germline, CDR1 VENAVY and CDR2 YDSYNSRV. This CDR3 spans 10 amino acids. V gave up 3 bases and J gave up 12 bases; unmatched junction bases: 5. The CDR3 here is CATWDRGKLF. The CDR3 nucleotides are TGTGCCACCTGGGATCGGGGGAAACTCTTT.

This clone has just a few counts. This rearrangement joins TRGV4 to TRGJ1 or TRGJ2. Per the germline V gene, CDR1 is EGSTGY and CDR2 is YDSYTSSV. With V trimmed by 5 bases and J by 3 bases, 16 bases remained unmatched. The CDR3 is 16 residues long. The CDR3 DNA reads as TGTGCCACCTGGGTCGAGGGCGGAGGATTTTATTATAAGAAACTCTTT. Its protein product is CATWVEGGGFYYKKLF.

This clone was seen a few times. The chain joins TRGV4 to TRGJ1 or TRGJ2. There are 12 residues in the CDR3. Looked up from germline, CDR1 is EGSTGY and CDR2 is YDSYTSSV. Trimming at V came to 0 bases and at J to 14 bases, leaving 10 bases not matched to a gene. The CDR3 sequence is CATWDGPLGQLF. DNA of the CDR3: TGTGCCACCTGGGATGGGCCCCTGGGACAACTCTTT.

This clone was observed a handful of times. This chain links TRGV4 with TRGJ1 or TRGJ2. CDR3 length: 14 amino acids. With V trimmed by 3 bases and J by 8 bases, 13 bases remained unmatched. Germline V gene sequence: CDR1 EGSTGY, CDR2 YDSYTSSV. This CDR3 is CATWDKREHHKKLF. Written as DNA, the CDR3 is TGTGCCACCTGGGATAAACGAGAACACCATAAGAAACTCTTT.

This chain uses TRGV2 with TRGJP2. CDR3 size: 14 residues. The junction had 5 bases not matched to a gene; V was cut back by 5 bases and J by 2 bases. Germline V CDR1 and CDR2: EGSNGY, YDSYNSKV. CDR3 nucleotides: TGTGCCACCTGGGCGGGAAGTAGTGATTGGATCAAGACGTTT. It encodes CATWAGSSDWIKTF.

On this clone: This may be a read error: a much more frequent sequence differs by one nucleotide. The chain combines TRGV9 with TRGJ1 or TRGJ2. Germline V gene data show CDR1 as GITISATS and CDR2 as ISYDGTV (reference sequence). The CDR3 sequence is 13 residues long. V shed 2 bases, J shed 2 bases, and the junction held 3 bases outside the gene matches. The CDR3 spells CALWEEDYYKKLF. The CDR3, as DNA: TGTGCCTTGTGGGAGGAGGATTATTATAAGAAACTCTTT.

This clone was seen only a few times. The rearrangement links TRGV4 to TRGJP2. The CDR3 extends over 14 amino acids. V lost 4 bases and J lost 5; bases outside the gene matches: 7. Germline loops: CDR1 EGSTGY, CDR2 YDSYTSSV. The CDR3 here is CATWDDHSDWIKTF. Here the CDR3 DNA reads TGTGCCACCTGGGACGATCACAGTGATTGGATCAAGACGTTT.

To note about this clone: Other nucleotide sequences in the sample specify the same CDR3. This sequence joins TRGV9 and TRGJ1 or TRGJ2. V was pared by 2 bases and J by 3 bases, with 7 bases of the junction left unmatched. CDR1 and CDR2 (germline): GITISATS, ISYDGTV (reference sequence). The CDR3 spans 14 residues. In DNA, the CDR3 is TGTGCCTTGTGGGAGGCCCAGGGTTATTATAAGAAACTCTTT. As protein: CALWEAQGYYKKLF.

This sequence joins TRGV3 and TRGJ1 or TRGJ2. Per germline, CDR1 VTNTFY and CDR2 YDVSTARD (reference sequence). The CDR3 is made up of 13 amino acids. V trimming: 2 bases; J trimming: 5 bases; junction bases outside the gene matches: 6. The CDR3 bases are TGTGCCACCTGGGACAAGCGCCATTATAAGAAACTCTTT. Translation gives CATWDKRHYKKLF.

This clone was seen ten or more times. Additional DNA sequences in this sample encode the identical CDR3. The V call is TRGV9, the J call TRGJ1 or TRGJ2. Germline trimming cut 2 bases from V and 8 bases from J; bases unmatched to any gene: 3. Germline lookup yields CDR1 GITISATS and CDR2 ISYDGTV (reference sequence). CDR3 length: 11 residues. The CDR3 nucleotides are TGTGCCTTGTGGGAGGGAGATAAGAAACTCTTT. It is translated as CALWEGDKKLF.

This clone has ten or more counts. This sequence joins TRGV4 and TRGJ1 or TRGJ2. Germline assignment: CDR1 EGSTGY and CDR2 YDSYTSSV. The CDR3 extends over 11 amino acids. V was clipped by 3 bases and J by 12 bases; unmatched bases: 8. The CDR3 DNA reads TGTGCCACCTGGGATAGGAAGGGGAAACTCTTT. This gives the protein CATWDRKGKLF.

To note about this clone: At one boundary the junction diverges from the germline segment, which might be a read error. V is TRGV2 and J is TRGJ1 or TRGJ2. Germline assignment: CDR1 EGSNGY and CDR2 YDSYNSKV. The CDR3 has 14 amino acids. The CDR3 loop reads CATWDEERGYKILF. CDR3 in DNA: TGTGCCACCTGGGATGAGGAGAGAGGGTATAAGATACTCTTT.

The rearrangement uses TRGV3 and TRGJ1 or TRGJ2. Germline trimming cut 2 bases from V and 7 bases from J; bases unmatched to any gene: 5. Germline V gene data show CDR1 as VTNTFY and CDR2 as YDVSTARD (reference sequence). The CDR3 totals 12 residues. CDR3 bases: TGTGCCACCTGGGACACGGAGTATAAGAAACTCTTT. It specifies CATWDTEYKKLF.

This clone was seen more than once but under ten times. Relative to the germline gene, one junction end is altered; a read error may explain this. The same CDR3 also results from other DNA sequences found in this sample. The chain combines TRGV2 with TRGJ1 or TRGJ2. From germline, CDR1 is EGSNGY and CDR2 YDSYNSKV. The CDR3 has 13 residues. The CDR3: CATWDGLYYKKLF. The CDR3 region has the DNA TGTGCTACCTGGGATGGGTTATATTATAAGAAACTCTTT.

The chain has TRGV3 and TRGJP2. CDR1 and CDR2 (germline): VTNTFY, YDVSTARD (reference sequence). J lost 5 bases, V lost 0 bases, and 9 bases had no gene match. There are 16 residues in the CDR3. CDR3 sequence reads: CATWDRRHVSDWIKTF. Written as DNA, the CDR3 is TGTGCCACCTGGGACAGGCGGCATGTGAGTGATTGGATCAAGACGTTT.

This clone was picked up a small number of times. The chain is built from TRGV3 and TRGJ1 or TRGJ2. V shed 12 bases, J shed 8 bases, and the junction held 10 bases outside the gene matches. The CDR3 loop spans 10 amino acids. Germline V gives CDR1 VTNTFY, CDR2 YDVSTARD (reference sequence). The CDR3 region is CAAGGNKKLF. The CDR3, as DNA: TGTGCCGCCGGTGGGAATAAGAAACTCTTT.

The V call is TRGV9, the J call TRGJ1 or TRGJ2. The junction had 6 bases not matched to a gene; V was cut back by 0 bases and J by 7 bases. This CDR3 contains 13 residues. Germline V CDR1 and CDR2: GITISATS, ISYDGTV (reference sequence). This CDR3 is CALWEVNMYKKLF. The CDR3, as DNA: TGTGCCTTGTGGGAGGTGAATATGTATAAGAAACTCTTT.

About this clone itself: Additional DNA sequences in this sample encode the identical CDR3. The chain uses TRGV9 and TRGJ1 or TRGJ2. V lost 2 bases, J lost 4 bases, and 5 bases stayed unmatched. The CDR3 length is 13 residues. Germline V gives CDR1 GITISATS, CDR2 ISYDGTV (reference sequence). For the CDR3, the DNA is TGTGCCTTGTGGGAGGCCGAGTATTATAAGAAACTCTTT. Its protein product is CALWEAEYYKKLF.

This chain joins TRGV3 and TRGJ1 or TRGJ2. With V trimmed by 1 base and J by 10 bases, 16 bases remained unmatched. The CDR3 is made up of 15 amino acids. Per the germline V gene, CDR1 is VTNTFY and CDR2 is YDVSTARD (reference sequence). The CDR3 nucleotides read TGTGCCACCTGGGACAGTCCGGGGGGTAGGTACAAGAAACTCTTT. This gives the protein CATWDSPGGRYKKLF.

This clone has a handful of counts. The rearrangement links TRGV8 to TRGJ1 or TRGJ2. The germline V gene has CDR1 VENAVY and CDR2 YDSYNSRV. V shed 6 bases, J shed 7 bases, and the junction held 12 bases outside the gene matches. This CDR3 has 13 residues. CDR3 DNA: TGTGCCACCTGGATCCAACGGACGTATAAGAAACTCTTT. This sequence encodes CATWIQRTYKKLF.

This clone was seen a few times. This sample includes further DNA sequences coding for the same CDR3. The chain has TRGV3 and TRGJ1 or TRGJ2. In germline, CDR1 is VTNTFY, CDR2 YDVSTARD (reference sequence). With 1 base clipped from V and 6 bases from J, the junction kept 3 bases outside the gene matches. The CDR3 has 12 amino acids. The chain's CDR3 is CATWDSSYKKLF. For the CDR3, the DNA is TGTGCCACCTGGGACAGCAGTTATAAGAAACTCTTT.